This TCR beta chain was captured by sequencing in a study of tumor-infiltrating lymphocytes in localized non-small cell lung cancer. As for the study in general: Tumor tissue and non-adjacent uninvolved lung came from each patient. The study's findings and limits: Only some patients had TCR sequencing, depending on available tissue. TCRbeta sequencing showed higher T cell infiltration in tumors than uninvolved lung. No T-cell fraction difference was seen between IM1 and IM2 tumors.

CDR1 is SNHLY, CDR2 FYNNEI, per germline. Deletions cut 5 bases from V and 7 bases from J, with 15 bases between. The CDR3 runs to 13 residues. Here immunoSEQ multiplex PCR was the method, and the copy in TCRdb shows in-frame clones only, minus some. The data contain about 9,300 clones, about 71% of them singletons. Regarding this clone: Its matching antigen is unknown.

The J gene is TRBJ2-7, the V gene TRBV2; TRBD2 might be the D (5 bases). The clonotype comes from a human donor with non-small cell lung cancer. Sequences were obtained from uninvolved lung tissue not adjacent to the tumor. CDR3 nucleotides: TGTGCCAGCAGTATACTAGGAAGAGGAGAGCAGTACTTC. Translated, it gives CASSILGRGEQYF.